This T cell receptor (beta chain) was obtained from a study of T cells in Graves' hyperthyroidism and ophthalmopathy. Amplification of TCR beta CDR3 regions used RNA as the template. A set of HTBI primers served as the primers for a first-round RT-PCR of the TCR CDR3. One entry per CDR3 protein, called by TCRdb with MiXCR from the multiplex PCR reads. The sample shows over 350,000 distinct CDR3 sequences, around an eighth of them seen only once. There are many counts of this clonotype. Germline V gene data show CDR1 as DFQATT and CDR2 as SNEGSKA (reference sequence). The CDR3 has 16 amino acids. V shed 5 bases, J shed 6 bases, and the junction held 15 bases outside the gene matches.

The TCR sequence derives from a middle-aged man with Graves' ophthalmopathy. The chain links TRBV20-1 to TRBJ2-1; 8 bases map to TRBD2. The sample taken for sequencing was blood. For the CDR3, the DNA is TGCAGTGCTGTTCGCAAAGGGACTAGAAACCTCAATGAGCAGTTCTTC. It translates to CSAVRKGTRNLNEQFF.